Following are 3 T cell receptor beta chains from one sample sequenced in a study of T cells in Graves' hyperthyroidism and ophthalmopathy. From RNA transcripts, TCR beta CDR3 regions were amplified. First-round RT-PCR targeting the TCR CDR3 was performed with the HTBI primer set. TCRdb re-called the multiplex PCR reads with MiXCR, one entry per CDR3 protein. This sample yields under 350,000 distinct CDR3 sequences, of which roughly 15% are seen a single time; roughly 8.2% belongs to the top ten. The sequencing sample was made of blood. These receptors were taken from a woman between 40 and 55 years old with Graves' hyperthyroidism.

Ten or more counts support this clonotype. The chain combines TRBV24-1 with TRBJ2-7; D is perhaps TRBD1 or TRBD2 (5 bases each). Trimming removed 9 bases at V and 3 bases at J, with 8 bases between. Looked up from germline, CDR1 is KGHDR and CDR2 is SFDVKD. The CDR3 length is 11 residues. CDR3 in amino acids: CATRDRYEQYF. In nucleotides, the CDR3 is TGTGCCACCCGGGACCGCTACGAGCAGTACTTC.

This clonotype was seen at least ten times. The chain employs TRBV11-3 and TRBJ1-1; D gene ambiguous. Trimming pared 4 bases from V and 3 bases from J, leaving 9 bases between. In germline, CDR1 is SGHNT, CDR2 YENEEA. This CDR3 is 13 amino acids long. The chain's CDR3 is CASSSRGDTEAFF. In DNA, the CDR3 is TGTGCCAGCAGCTCTAGAGGAGACACTGAAGCTTTCTTT.

V is TRBV5-4 and J is TRBJ2-2, with D unclear. V lost 5 bases, J lost 0 bases, and 23 bases lay in between. The CDR3 is 19 residues long. CDR1 is SGHNT and CDR2 is YYREEE in the germline V gene (reference sequence). Here the CDR3 reads CASSTQPSLAESNTGELFF. CDR3 sequence (DNA): TGTGCCAGCAGTACTCAACCTTCGCTCGCGGAGTCGAACACCGGGGAGCTGTTTTTT.